This T cell receptor beta chain derives from a study of T-cell memory formation after mild COVID-19. At the level of the study: There were largely donor-specific TCR clusters. Study outcomes and limitations: The authors left the SARS-CoV-2 specificity of second-wave clones peaking on day 37 unconfirmed. Day 15 to 85 contracting clones showed balanced CD4/CD8; later expanders leaned CD4+. Chiefly within CM and EM were the contracting CD4+ clones; CD8+ ones were within EMRA.

Germline V CDR1 and CDR2: SGHNT, YENEEA. J lost 6 bases, V lost 5 bases, and 6 bases had no gene match. The CDR3 has 16 residues. This clonotype appeared many times. Its antigen is unidentified. MiXCR, run by TCRdb on the 5' RACE reads, gives a single entry per CDR3 protein. Found here are 400,000 to 500,000 distinct CDR3 sequences, roughly 20% of them singletons; the top ten hold 8.4%. Specimen: PBMCs or a T cell subset sorted from them (not recorded which). This sequence was found in an adult woman who had mild COVID-19 (a few samples of this study predate the infection). Cell type and time point are not known. V and J are TRBV11-3 and TRBJ2-3; 15 nucleotides line up with TRBD2. The CDR3 protein is CASSPGLAGGKDTQYF. CDR3 coding DNA: TGTGCCAGCAGCCCGGGACTAGCGGGGGGTAAGGATACGCAGTATTTT.